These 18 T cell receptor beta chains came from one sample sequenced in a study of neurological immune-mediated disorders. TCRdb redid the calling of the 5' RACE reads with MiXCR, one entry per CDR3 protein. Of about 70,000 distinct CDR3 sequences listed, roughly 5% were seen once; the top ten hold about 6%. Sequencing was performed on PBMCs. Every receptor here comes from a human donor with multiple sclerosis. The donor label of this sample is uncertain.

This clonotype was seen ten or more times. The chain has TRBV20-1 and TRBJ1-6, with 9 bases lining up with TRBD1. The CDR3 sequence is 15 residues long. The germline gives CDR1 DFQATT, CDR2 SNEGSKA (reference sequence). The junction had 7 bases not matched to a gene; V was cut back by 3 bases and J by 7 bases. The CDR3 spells CSARNPGTGNSPLHF. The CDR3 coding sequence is TGCAGTGCTAGGAACCCCGGGACAGGGAATTCACCCCTCCACTTT.

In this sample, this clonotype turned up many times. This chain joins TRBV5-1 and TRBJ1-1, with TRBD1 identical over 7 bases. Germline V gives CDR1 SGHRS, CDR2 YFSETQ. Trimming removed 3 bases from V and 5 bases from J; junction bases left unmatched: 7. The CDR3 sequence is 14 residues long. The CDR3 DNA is TGCGCCAGCAGCTACACAGGGGAGGGGACTGAAGCTTTCTTT. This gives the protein CASSYTGEGTEAFF.

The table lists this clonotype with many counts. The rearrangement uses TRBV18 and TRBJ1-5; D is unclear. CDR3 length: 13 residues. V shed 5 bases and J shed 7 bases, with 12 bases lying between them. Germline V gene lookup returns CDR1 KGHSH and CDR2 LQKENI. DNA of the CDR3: TGTGCCAGCTCAAATGTGGACCGGCAGCCCCAGCATTTT. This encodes CASSNVDRQPQHF.

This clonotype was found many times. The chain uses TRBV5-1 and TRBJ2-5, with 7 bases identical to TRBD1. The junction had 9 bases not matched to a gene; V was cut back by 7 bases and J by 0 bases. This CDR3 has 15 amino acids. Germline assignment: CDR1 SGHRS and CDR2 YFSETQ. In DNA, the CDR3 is TGCGCCAGCTTAACAGGGGATACTTACCAAGAGACCCAGTACTTC. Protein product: CASLTGDTYQETQYF.

CDR3 sequence (DNA): TGTGCCAGTAGTATAAGACAGAACACTGAAGCTTTCTTT. Protein product: CASSIRQNTEAFF. The V call is TRBV19, the J call TRBJ1-1; unclear D gene. The CDR3 length is 13 residues. Deletions cut 2 bases from V and 1 base from J, with 5 bases between. Germline V gene sequence: CDR1 LNHDA, CDR2 SQIVND (reference sequence).

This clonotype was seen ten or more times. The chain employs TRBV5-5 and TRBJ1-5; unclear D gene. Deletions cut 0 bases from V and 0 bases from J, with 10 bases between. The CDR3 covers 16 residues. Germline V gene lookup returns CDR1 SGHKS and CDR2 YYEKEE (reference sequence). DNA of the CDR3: TGTGCCAGCAGCTTGGGTGGGATTAATAGCAATCAGCCCCAGCATTTT. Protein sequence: CASSLGGINSNQPQHF.

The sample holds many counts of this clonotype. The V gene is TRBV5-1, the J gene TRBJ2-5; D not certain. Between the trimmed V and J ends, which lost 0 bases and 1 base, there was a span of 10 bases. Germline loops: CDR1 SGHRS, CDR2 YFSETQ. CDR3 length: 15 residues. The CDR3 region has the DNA TGCGCCAGCAGCTTGGAACATGGACCCCAAGAGACCCAGTACTTC. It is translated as CASSLEHGPQETQYF.

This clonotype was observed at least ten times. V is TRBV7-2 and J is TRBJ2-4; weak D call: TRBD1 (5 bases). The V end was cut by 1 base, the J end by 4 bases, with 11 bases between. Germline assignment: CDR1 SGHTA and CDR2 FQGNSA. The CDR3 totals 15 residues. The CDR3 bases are TGTGCCAGCAGCTTAGGGGGCCTCGGGAAAAACATTCAGTACTTC. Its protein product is CASSLGGLGKNIQYF.

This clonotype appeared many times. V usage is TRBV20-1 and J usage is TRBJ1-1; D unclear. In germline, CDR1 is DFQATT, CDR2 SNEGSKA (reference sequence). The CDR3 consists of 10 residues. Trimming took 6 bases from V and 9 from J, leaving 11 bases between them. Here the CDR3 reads CSAKGQKAFF. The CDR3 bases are TGCAGTGCCAAAGGGCAGAAAGCTTTCTTT.

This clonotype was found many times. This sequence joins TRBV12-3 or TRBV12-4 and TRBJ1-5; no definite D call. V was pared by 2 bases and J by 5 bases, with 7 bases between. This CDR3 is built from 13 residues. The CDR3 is CASSLRGDQPQHF. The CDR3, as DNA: TGTGCCAGCAGTTTAAGAGGAGATCAGCCCCAGCATTTT.

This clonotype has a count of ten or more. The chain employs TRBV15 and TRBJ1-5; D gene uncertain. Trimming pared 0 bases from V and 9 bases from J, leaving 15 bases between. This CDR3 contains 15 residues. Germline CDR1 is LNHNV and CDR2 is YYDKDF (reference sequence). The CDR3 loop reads CATSRDADLLRPQHF. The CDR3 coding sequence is TGTGCCACCAGCAGAGATGCCGATTTACTTCGGCCCCAGCATTTT.

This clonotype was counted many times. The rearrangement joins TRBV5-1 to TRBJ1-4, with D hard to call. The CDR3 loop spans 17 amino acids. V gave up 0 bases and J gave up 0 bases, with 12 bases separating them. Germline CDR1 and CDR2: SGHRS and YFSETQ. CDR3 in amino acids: CASSLAGYGPTNEKLFF. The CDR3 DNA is TGCGCCAGCAGCTTGGCCGGGTACGGCCCAACTAATGAAAAACTGTTTTTT.

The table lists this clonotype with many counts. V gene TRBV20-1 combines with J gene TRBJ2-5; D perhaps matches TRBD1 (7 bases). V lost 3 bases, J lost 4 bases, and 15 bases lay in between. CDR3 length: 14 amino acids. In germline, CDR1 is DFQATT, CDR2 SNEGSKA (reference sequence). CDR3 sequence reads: CSARNRQGGETQYF. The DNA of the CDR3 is TGCAGTGCTAGGAACCGACAGGGAGGAGAGACCCAGTACTTC.

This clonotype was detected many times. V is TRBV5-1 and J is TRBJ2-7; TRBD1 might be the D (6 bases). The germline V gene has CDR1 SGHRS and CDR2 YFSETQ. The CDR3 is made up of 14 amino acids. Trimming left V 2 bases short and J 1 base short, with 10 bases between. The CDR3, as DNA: TGCGCCAGCAGCTTCCAGGGGATATCCTACGAGCAGTACTTC. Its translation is CASSFQGISYEQYF.

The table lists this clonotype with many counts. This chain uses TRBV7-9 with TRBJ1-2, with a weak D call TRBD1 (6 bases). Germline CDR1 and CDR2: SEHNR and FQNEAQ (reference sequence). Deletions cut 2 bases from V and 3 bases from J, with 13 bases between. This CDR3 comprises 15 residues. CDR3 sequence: CASSLSRTADYGYTF. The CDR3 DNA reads TGTGCCAGCAGCTTATCTAGGACAGCCGACTATGGCTACACCTTC.

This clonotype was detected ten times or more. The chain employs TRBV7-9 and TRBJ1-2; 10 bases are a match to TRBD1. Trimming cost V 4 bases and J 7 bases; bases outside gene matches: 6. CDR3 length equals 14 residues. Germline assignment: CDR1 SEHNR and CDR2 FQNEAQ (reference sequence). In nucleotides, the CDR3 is TGTGCCAGCAGCTATGGGACAGGGGATCCTGGCTACACCTTC. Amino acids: CASSYGTGDPGYTF. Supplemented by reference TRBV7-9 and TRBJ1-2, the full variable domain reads DTGVSQNPRHKITKRGQNVTFRCDPISEHNRLYWYRQTLGQGPEFLTYFQNEAQLEKSRLLSDRFSAERPKGSFSTLEIQRTEQGDSAMYLCASSYGTGDPGYTFGSGTRLTVV.

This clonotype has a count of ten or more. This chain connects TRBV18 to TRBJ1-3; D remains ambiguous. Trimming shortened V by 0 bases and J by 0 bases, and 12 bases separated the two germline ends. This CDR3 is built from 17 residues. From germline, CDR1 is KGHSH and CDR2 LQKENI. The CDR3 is CASSPPGSATSGNTIYF. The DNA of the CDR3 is TGTGCCAGCTCACCACCGGGCTCCGCTACCTCTGGAAACACCATATATTTT.

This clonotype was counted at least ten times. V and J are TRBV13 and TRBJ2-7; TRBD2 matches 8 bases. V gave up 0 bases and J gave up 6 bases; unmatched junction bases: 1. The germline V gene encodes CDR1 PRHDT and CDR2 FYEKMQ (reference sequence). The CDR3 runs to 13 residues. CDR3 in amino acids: CASSLGAGGEQYF. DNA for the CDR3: TGTGCCAGCAGCTTAGGTGCGGGGGGCGAGCAGTACTTC.